This T cell receptor (beta chain) appears in the sequencing data of a study of blood T cell repertoires in COVID-19. Overall study: Acute and convalescent COVID-19 samples came from the United States, Italy and Spain. Sample material is recorded as cDNA or gDNA derived from T cells, B-cell-depleted T cells, or PBMCs.

Per the original methods: How many nucleated cells were present was estimated from reference gene primer amplification. Sequenced by immunoSEQ multiplex PCR; TCRdb stores in-frame clones only, minus some. The DNA was the basis for D and trimming; V, J and clone size are from that table. The data show 89,000 or so clones, with 86% seen just once and about 8.5% held by the top ten. The CDR3 is made up of 14 amino acids. The V and J ends lost 6 bases and 2 bases, in that order; junction bases with no gene match: 4. CDR1 is SNHLY, CDR2 FYNNEI, per germline. Sequenced material: peripheral blood. The rearrangement uses TRBV2 and TRBJ2-4; 7 bases are shared with TRBD2. This sequence originates from a man in his fifties with active COVID-19. CDR3: CASRPGTTKNIQYF. CDR3 sequence (DNA): TGTGCCAGCAGGCCCGGGACTACCAAAAACATTCAGTACTTC.